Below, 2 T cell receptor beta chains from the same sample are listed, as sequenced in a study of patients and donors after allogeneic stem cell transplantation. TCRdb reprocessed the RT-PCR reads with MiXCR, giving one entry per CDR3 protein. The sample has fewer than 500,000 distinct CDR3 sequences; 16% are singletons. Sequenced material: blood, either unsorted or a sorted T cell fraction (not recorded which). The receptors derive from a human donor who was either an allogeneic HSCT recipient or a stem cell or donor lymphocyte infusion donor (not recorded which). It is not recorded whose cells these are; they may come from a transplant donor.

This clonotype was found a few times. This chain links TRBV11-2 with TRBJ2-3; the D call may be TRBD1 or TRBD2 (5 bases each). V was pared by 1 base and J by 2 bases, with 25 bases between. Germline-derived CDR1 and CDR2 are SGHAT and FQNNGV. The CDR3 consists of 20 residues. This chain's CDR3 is CASSLVGMVWGRSHTDTQYF. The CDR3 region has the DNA TGTGCCAGCAGCTTAGTGGGTATGGTTTGGGGACGATCACACACAGATACGCAGTATTTT.

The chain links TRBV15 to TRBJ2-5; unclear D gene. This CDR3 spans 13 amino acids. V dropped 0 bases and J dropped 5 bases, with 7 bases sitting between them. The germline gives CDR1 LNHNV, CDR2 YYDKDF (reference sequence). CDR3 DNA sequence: TGTGCCACCAGCAGAGATCTGGCGGAGACCCAGTACTTC. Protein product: CATSRDLAETQYF.